Listed below are T cell receptor beta chains from one sample, sequenced in a study of memory CD4+ T cells and cytomegalovirus serostatus. Method: immunoSEQ multiplex PCR; TCRdb's copy keeps in-frame clones and lacks some. The sample yields about 67,000 clones, roughly 76% seen once. The specimen sequenced was memory CD4+ T cells from blood. These receptors all stem from an adult in good health and CMV-seropositive. CDR3s include the opening cysteine and the closing phenylalanine or tryptophan. D genes are given only for firm matches. The size field is filled for only some rows; it gives once, few, many or a size class.

D gene,clone size,V gene,J gene,CDR3 protein,CDR3 DNA
TRBD1,once,TRBV25-1,TRBJ2-3,CASSAGTGFSETQYF,TGTGCCAGCAGTGCGGGGACAGGGTTTTCGGAAACGCAGTATTTT
-,-,TRBV19,TRBJ1-3,CASSVDYSGNTIYF,TGTGCCAGTAGTGTAGACTACTCTGGAAACACCATATATTTT
-,-,TRBV5-1,TRBJ1-1,CASSLVGGRRDTEAFF,TGCGCCAGCAGCTTGGTTGGGGGGCGGAGGGACACTGAAGCTTTCTTT
-,-,TRBV5-4,TRBJ1-3,CASSTRYSRQVSGNTIYF,TGTGCCAGCAGCACACGCTACTCCCGACAGGTCTCTGGAAACACCATATATTTT
-,-,TRBV4-2,TRBJ1-4,CASSRPAGVNEKLFF,TGTGCCAGCAGCCGACCGGCGGGGGTGAATGAAAAACTGTTTTTT
TRBD1,once,TRBV4-3,TRBJ2-3,CASSQDRDSTDTQYF,TGCGCCAGCAGCCAGGACAGGGATAGCACAGATACGCAGTATTTT
TRBD1,-,TRBV5-4,TRBJ2-5,CASSSTGGGETQYF,TGTGCCAGCAGCTCCACAGGGGGCGGGGAGACCCAGTACTTC
TRBD1,-,TRBV28,TRBJ1-1,CASRDRGRGDTEAFF,TGTGCCAGCAGAGACAGGGGGCGGGGGGACACTGAAGCTTTCTTT
-,-,TRBV7-6,TRBJ1-3,CASTLGAAGVLSGNTIYF,TGTGCCAGCACCTTAGGGGCGGCAGGGGTTCTTTCTGGAAACACCATATATTTT
-,-,TRBV15,TRBJ1-1,CATRHSSDRNTEAFF,TGTGCCACCAGACACTCATCCGACAGGAACACTGAAGCTTTCTTT
-,-,TRBV28,TRBJ1-5,CASSSPGNWNQPQHF,TGTGCCAGCAGTTCCCCCGGGAATTGGAATCAGCCCCAGCATTTT
TRBD2,-,TRBV5-1,TRBJ2-1,CASSLGVAGEQFF,TGCGCCAGCAGCTTGGGAGTAGCGGGAGAGCAGTTCTTC
TRBD2,few,TRBV28,TRBJ2-3,CASREGLADTQYF,TGTGCCAGCAGAGAGGGACTAGCGGATACGCAGTATTTT
-,-,TRBV7-2,TRBJ2-7,CASSARDGSYEQYF,TGTGCCAGCAGCGCCCGGGACGGGTCCTACGAGCAGTACTTC
-,few,TRBV7-9,TRBJ1-1,CASSLSGWDTEAFF,TGTGCCAGCAGCTTATCAGGGTGGGACACTGAAGCTTTCTTT
TRBD1,-,TRBV10-3,TRBJ2-7,CAISPSARQGPSYEQYF,TGTGCCATCAGTCCCAGCGCAAGACAGGGACCCTCCTACGAGCAGTACTTC
-,-,TRBV28,TRBJ2-1,CASTKRTGGKEQFF,TGTGCCAGCACCAAAAGGACTGGCGGGAAGGAGCAGTTCTTC
-,-,TRBV11-2,TRBJ2-1,CASRTLGLAVHEQFF,TGTGCCAGCAGAACCCTGGGACTGGCGGTCCATGAGCAGTTCTTC
TRBD1,-,TRBV14,TRBJ1-2,CASSQLTGGGGYTF,TGTGCCAGCAGCCAGTTGACAGGGGGCGGTGGCTACACCTTC
TRBD1,-,TRBV7-8,TRBJ2-7,CASSLVQGAYEQYF,TGTGCCAGCAGCTTAGTGCAGGGGGCCTACGAGCAGTACTTC
-,-,TRBV6-1,TRBJ1-4,CASSPNGGLGEKLFF,TGTGCCAGCAGTCCCAATGGGGGGCTGGGAGAAAAACTGTTTTTT
TRBD1,-,TRBV2,TRBJ2-3,CASSVSRDRSTDTQYF,TGTGCCAGCAGTGTATCCCGGGACAGGTCCACAGATACGCAGTATTTT
-,-,TRBV5-8,TRBJ2-3,CASSITDTQYF,TGTGCCAGCAGCATAACAGATACGCAGTATTTT
TRBD1,-,TRBV27,TRBJ2-6,CASSGTAGANVLTF,TGTGCCAGCAGTGGGACAGCTGGGGCCAACGTCCTGACTTTC
TRBD2,-,TRBV9,TRBJ2-1,CASSVDGTSGMYNEQFF,TGTGCCAGCAGCGTAGATGGGACTAGCGGGATGTACAATGAGCAGTTCTTC
TRBD2,-,TRBV30,TRBJ2-2,CAWSVGTSGELFF,TGTGCCTGGAGTGTCGGGACTAGCGGGGAGCTGTTTTTT
TRBD1,-,TRBV5-6,TRBJ1-5,CASSRTGDLQPQHF,TGTGCCAGCAGCCGGACAGGGGATCTTCAGCCCCAGCATTTT